The entry that follows covers one TCR beta chain sequence. This clonotype was detected ten times or more. Its antigen is still unknown. No base quality information exists; no much larger clone differs at one position. This sample stems from a study of neurological immune-mediated disorders (dated by TCRdb to the late 2010s). Looking at the study overall: Among the roughly 34 multiple sclerosis patients, 31 had relapsing-remitting MS and 3 had secondary progressive MS. Using UMI-based sequencing, the study compared peripheral blood TCR-beta repertoires from patients with HTLV-I-associated myelopathy (HAM/TSP), patients with multiple sclerosis, and healthy controls. The 106 TCR-beta libraries covered PBMC samples along with longitudinal samples, technical triplicates, and paired sorted CD4+ and CD8+ T-cell subsets. Of the approximately 70 subjects in the cohort, around 14 were HAM/TSP patients, roughly 35 were multiple sclerosis patients, and 20 were healthy controls. Overall results and qualifications from the work: No identical CDR3 amino acid sequences were shared among expanded clones across subjects, suggesting private TCR-beta repertoires in all groups. The highest TCR clonal expansion was observed in HAM/TSP patients, whereas the lowest was observed in MS patients, even when compared with healthy controls. In phylogenetic analysis, the repertoires of 18 of 34 MS patients grouped into a cluster of related CDR3 sequences, which suggests a possible signature at the repertoire level. No association of the MS cluster with clinical or MRI features was observed, and the need for larger cohorts was stated by the authors.

For the unsorted PBMC libraries, 2 million PBMCs were stored in RNAlater at -80 degrees C until RNA extraction and were used to generate the libraries. Multiple sclerosis patients were enrolled in a US clinical protocol evaluating disease progression by magnetic resonance imaging. Peripheral blood underwent Ficoll-Hypaque density gradient centrifugation to isolate PBMCs, which were then cryopreserved in liquid nitrogen. cDNA was synthesized by template-switch 5'RACE using a primer carrying a 10-nucleotide random unique molecular identifier by which each TCR transcript was tagged. Every sequencing run yielded over 200 million TCR-beta sequences covering 15-18 subjects. The RNeasy kit was used for extraction of total RNA. TCR-beta VDJ regions were amplified with primers for the TCR constant region and the 5'RACE anchor, using the KAPA Real-time Library Amplification kit. A first PCR added sample indexes and Illumina adaptors, after which a second PCR increased the library yield. After Ampure bead purification, the roughly 650 bp TCR product was size-selected on a 2% E-gel SizeSelection system. Before pooling, library quality was checked on a Bioanalyzer, concentration was measured with Qubit, and libraries were quantified with the Kapa Library Quantification kit. Paired-end 2 x 150 bp sequencing of the libraries was performed on an Illumina HiSeq 2500. To increase sequence diversity, 25-30% phiX was spiked into each library pool. As for how the authors treated the data: The UMI-based MiGEC pipeline processed quality-filtered reads and removed over 75% of raw TCR sequences during error correction. VDJ genes were aligned to IMGT germline references, and clonotypes were defined by unique CDR3 amino acid sequence plus V-J genes. Clonal expansion, Shannon diversity, and CDR3 relatedness (CalcPairwiseDistances, ClusterSamples) were evaluated with VDJtools, and phylogenetic trees were built with CLCbio workbench. A clone was classed as expanded if it had 8 or more unique UMIs, a cutoff based on coefficient-of-variation modelling across technical triplicates. In TCRdb, the public reads were trimmed at Q25 with fastp and aligned with MiXCR, with productive beta chains retained. Rows are combined by CDR3 protein, so each entry shows the most common genes and DNA. TCRdb's processing, not the study's, gives the V and J calls here. Present in this sample are 100,000 to 150,000 distinct CDR3 sequences, approximately 3.2% of which were seen just once. The ten largest clones add up to around 1.4% of the sample.

Per the germline V gene (reference sequence), LGHDT is the CDR1 and YNNKEL is the CDR2. V loses 5 bases, J loses 8 bases, and the germline ends lie 18 bases apart. The CDR3, cysteine through phenylalanine, is 15 amino acids long. Only CDR3 DNA remains: 45 bases, in frame from the first base. In this chain, TRBV3-1 is recombined with TRBJ1-4; the best D guess is TRBD1, with 6 bases matching. Sequenced input: PBMCs. This sequence originates from a woman in her 30s with multiple sclerosis. The DNA sequence is given as TGTGCCAGCAGCAAGAAAACAGGGATTGGAGAAAAACTGTTTTTT. It translates as CASSKKTGIGEKLFF.